This record looks at one T cell receptor beta chain sequence and its context. Sequenced by immunoSEQ multiplex PCR; TCRdb stores in-frame clones only, minus some. Among about 2,200,000 clones listed, around 93% were seen once. This sample stems from a study of shared clonotypes between healthy human individuals. The germline V gene has CDR1 PRHDT and CDR2 FYEKMQ (reference sequence). This CDR3 has 16 residues. V lost 0 bases and J 4 bases, leaving 12 bases between the germline ends. CD45RO-negative CD8 cells positively selected for CCR7 made up the naive population, which excluded terminally differentiated effector memory CD45RA+ cells.

The source material was naive CD8+ T cells from PBMCs. This chain joins TRBV13 and TRBJ2-2; D might be TRBD1 (5 bases). The clonotype comes from a man aged 18 to 30 in good health. Some clones in this sample may be carry-over from other donors' samples. The CDR3, as DNA: TGTGCCAGCAGCTTAGGCCGGCGTCAGGGCACCGGGGAGCTGTTTTTT. It is translated as CASSLGRRQGTGELFF. Filled out from reference TRBV13 and TRBJ2-2, the complete variable domain reads AAGVIQSPRHLIKEKRETATLKCYPIPRHDTVYWYQQGPGQDPQFLISFYEKMQSDKGSIPDRFSAQQFSDYHSELNMSSLELGDSALYFCASSLGRRQGTGELFFGEGSRLTVL.